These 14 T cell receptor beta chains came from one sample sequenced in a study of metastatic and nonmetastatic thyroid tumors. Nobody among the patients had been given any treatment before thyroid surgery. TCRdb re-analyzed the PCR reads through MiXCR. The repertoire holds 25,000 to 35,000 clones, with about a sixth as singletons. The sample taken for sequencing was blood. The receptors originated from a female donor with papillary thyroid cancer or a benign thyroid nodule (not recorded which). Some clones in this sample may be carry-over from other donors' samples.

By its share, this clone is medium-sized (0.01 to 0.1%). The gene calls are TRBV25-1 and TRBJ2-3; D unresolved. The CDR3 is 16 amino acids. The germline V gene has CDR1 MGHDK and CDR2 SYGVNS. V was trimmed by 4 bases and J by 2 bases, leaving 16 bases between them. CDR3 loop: CASSGFRVGNTDTQYF. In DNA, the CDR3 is TGTGCCAGCAGTGGCTTCCGGGTAGGGAACACAGATACGCAGTATTTT.

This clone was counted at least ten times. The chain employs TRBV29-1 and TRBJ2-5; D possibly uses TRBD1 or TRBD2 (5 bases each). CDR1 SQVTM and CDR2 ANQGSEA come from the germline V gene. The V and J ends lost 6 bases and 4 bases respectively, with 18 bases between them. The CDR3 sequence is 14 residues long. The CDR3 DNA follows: TGCAGCGTCGCCAAAGGGGCAGGGACAGAGACCCAGTACTTC. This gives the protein CSVAKGAGTETQYF.

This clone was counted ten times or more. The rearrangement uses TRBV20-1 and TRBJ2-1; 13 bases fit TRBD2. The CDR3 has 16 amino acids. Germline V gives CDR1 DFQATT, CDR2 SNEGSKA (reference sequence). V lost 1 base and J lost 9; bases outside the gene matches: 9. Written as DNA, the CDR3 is TGCAGTGCTAGAGGTCCCCTACTAGCGGGGGGGGCTGAGCAGTTCTTC. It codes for CSARGPLLAGGAEQFF.

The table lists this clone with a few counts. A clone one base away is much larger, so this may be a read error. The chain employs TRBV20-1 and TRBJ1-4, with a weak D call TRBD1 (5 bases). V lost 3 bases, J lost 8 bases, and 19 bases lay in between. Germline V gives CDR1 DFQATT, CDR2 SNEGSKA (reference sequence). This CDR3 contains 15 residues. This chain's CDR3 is CSASPGVGGWEKLFF. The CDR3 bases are TGCAGTGCTAGCCCGGGGGTCGGGGGATGGGAAAAACTGTTTTTT.

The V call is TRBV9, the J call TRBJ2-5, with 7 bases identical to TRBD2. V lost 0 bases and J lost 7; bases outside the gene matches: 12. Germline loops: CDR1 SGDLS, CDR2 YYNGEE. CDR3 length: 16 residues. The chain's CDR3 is CASSVEECRGRGTQYF. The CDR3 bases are TGTGCCAGCAGCGTAGAAGAGTGCCGGGGGAGGGGGACCCAGTACTTC.

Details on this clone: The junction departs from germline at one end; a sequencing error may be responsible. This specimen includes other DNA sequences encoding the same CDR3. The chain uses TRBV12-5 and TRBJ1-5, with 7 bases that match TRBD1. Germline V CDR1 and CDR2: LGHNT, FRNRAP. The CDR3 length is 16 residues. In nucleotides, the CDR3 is TGTGCTAGTGGTATAGCCGTGGGACAGAGTTATCAGCCCCAGCACTTT. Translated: CASGIAVGQSYQPQHF.

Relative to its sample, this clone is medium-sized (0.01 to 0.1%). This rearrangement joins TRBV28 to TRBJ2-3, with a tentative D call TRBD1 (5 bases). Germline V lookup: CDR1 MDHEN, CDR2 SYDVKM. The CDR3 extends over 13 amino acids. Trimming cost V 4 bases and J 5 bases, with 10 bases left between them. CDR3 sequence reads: CASSSRVGDTQYF. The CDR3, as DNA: TGTGCCAGCAGTTCCAGGGTCGGAGATACGCAGTATTTT.

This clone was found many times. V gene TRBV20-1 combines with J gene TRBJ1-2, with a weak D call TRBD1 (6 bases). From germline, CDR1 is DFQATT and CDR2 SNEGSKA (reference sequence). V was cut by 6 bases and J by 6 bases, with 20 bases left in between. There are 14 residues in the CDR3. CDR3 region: CSAGARDTENGYTF. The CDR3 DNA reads TGCAGTGCCGGCGCCCGGGACACCGAGAATGGCTACACCTTC.

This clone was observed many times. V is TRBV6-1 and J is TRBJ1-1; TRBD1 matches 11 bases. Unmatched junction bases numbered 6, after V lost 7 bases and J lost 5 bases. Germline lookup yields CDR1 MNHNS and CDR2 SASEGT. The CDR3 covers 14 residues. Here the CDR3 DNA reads TGTGCCAGCATCGGGACAGGGGGTCGGACTGAAGCTTTCTTT. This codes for CASIGTGGRTEAFF.

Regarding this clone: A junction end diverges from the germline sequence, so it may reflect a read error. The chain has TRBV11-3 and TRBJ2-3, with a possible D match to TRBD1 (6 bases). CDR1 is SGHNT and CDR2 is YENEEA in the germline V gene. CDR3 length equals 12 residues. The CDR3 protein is CGSRGVTDTQYF. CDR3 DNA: TGTGGCAGCAGGGGAGTCACAGATACGCAGTATTTT. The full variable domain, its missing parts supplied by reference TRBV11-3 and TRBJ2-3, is EAGVVQSPRYKIIEKKQPVAFWCNPISGHNTLYWYLQNLGQGPELLIRYENEEAVDDSQLPKDRFSAERLKGVDSTLKIQPAELGDSAVYLCGSRGVTDTQYFGPGTRLTVL.

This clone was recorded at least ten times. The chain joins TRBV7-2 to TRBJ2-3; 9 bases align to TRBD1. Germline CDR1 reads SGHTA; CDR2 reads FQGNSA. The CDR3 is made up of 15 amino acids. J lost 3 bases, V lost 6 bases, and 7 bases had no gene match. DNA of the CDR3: TGTGCCAGCAGTTTCGACAGGGGGGGTACAGATACGCAGTATTTT. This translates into CASSFDRGGTDTQYF.

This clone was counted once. The DNA for the CDR3 is TGTGCCATCAGTGAGTCAAACAGGGGACAGACTGTTTATAGCAATCAGCCCCAGCATTTT. It is translated as CAISESNRGQTVYSNQPQHF. The gene calls are TRBV10-3 and TRBJ1-5, with TRBD1 identical over 7 bases. The trim removed 0 bases at V and 0 bases at J, leaving 14 bases unmatched. Germline V gives CDR1 ENHRY, CDR2 SYGVKD. The CDR3 is made up of 20 amino acids.

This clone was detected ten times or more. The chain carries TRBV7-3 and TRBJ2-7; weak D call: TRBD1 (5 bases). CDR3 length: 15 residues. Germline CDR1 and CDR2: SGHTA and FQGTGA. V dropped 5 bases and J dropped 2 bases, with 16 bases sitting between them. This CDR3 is CASSPTGQGTYEQYF. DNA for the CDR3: TGTGCCAGCAGCCCAACTGGGCAGGGTACCTACGAGCAGTACTTC.

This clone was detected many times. CDR3 coding DNA: TGTGCCAGCAGCTACACCGGGACTAGCGGCTGGGGCACAGATACGCAGTATTTT. The encoded protein is CASSYTGTSGWGTDTQYF. J is TRBJ2-3 and V is TRBV7-2, with 11 bases identical to TRBD2. CDR1 is SGHTA and CDR2 is FQGNSA in the germline V gene. V was clipped by 4 bases and J by 1 base; unmatched bases: 10. The CDR3 runs 18 residues.